The rows below give T cell receptor beta chains drawn from one sample of a study of T-cell reconstitution after alpha-beta-depleted transplantation in children. TCRdb reprocessed the PCR reads via MiXCR and lists one record per CDR3 protein. The sample includes about 980,000 distinct CDR3 sequences, 25% to 35% of them seen just once. The sample here was PBMCs, mostly from graft donor cells, taken 360 days after TCRalphabeta/CD19-depleted stem cell transplant. The receptors shown here come from a boy under two years old who had a stem cell transplant for SCID, so the T cells may come from the graft donor. Both conserved end residues are part of each CDR3. D genes are given only for firm matches. Clone size is not always given. Where it is, it says once, few, many or a class for expanded clones.

>TRBJ2-3|TRBD2|TRBV7-8|NA
CASIPSGDYTDTQYF
TGTGCCAGCATACCTAGCGGGGATTACACAGATACGCAGTATTTT
>TRBJ1-1|NA|TRBV3-1|NA
CASSQDPYTEAFF
TGTGCCAGCAGCCAAGATCCGTACACTGAAGCTTTCTTT
>TRBJ2-7|NA|TRBV5-1|NA
CASSSGHSYEQYF
TGCGCCAGCAGCTCGGGACATAGCTACGAGCAGTACTTC
>TRBJ1-1|TRBD1|TRBV7-9|few
CASSPLAGQGAFF
TGTGCCAGCAGCCCCCTGGCCGGACAGGGGGCTTTCTTT
>TRBJ2-1|NA|TRBV11-2|few
CASSFPARNYNEQFF
TGTGCCAGCAGCTTCCCGGCGCGGAACTACAATGAGCAGTTCTTC
>TRBJ1-1|NA|TRBV7-9|many
CASSPPGSTEAFF
TGTGCCAGCAGCCCCCCGGGGTCCACTGAAGCTTTCTTT
>TRBJ2-7|TRBD1|TRBV12-3/TRBV12-4|few
CASSLSFRGQGYEQYF
TGTGCCAGCAGTTTAAGTTTCCGTGGACAGGGGTACGAGCAGTACTTC
>TRBJ1-4|NA|TRBV12-3/TRBV12-4|NA
CASSPRTDGKLFF
TGTGCCAGCAGTCCCCGGACAGACGGAAAACTGTTTTTT
>TRBJ1-6|NA|TRBV4-1|NA
CASSQVGGVRGSPLHF
TGCGCCAGCAGCCAAGTGGGTGGGGTACGCGGATCACCCCTCCACTTT
>TRBJ2-4|NA|TRBV27|few
CASSPRLLTNIQYF
TGTGCCAGCAGTCCCCGGCTCCTCACCAACATTCAGTACTTC
>TRBJ2-5|NA|TRBV7-2|NA
CASSFRSRETQYF
TGTGCCAGCAGCTTTCGGAGTCGGGAGACCCAGTACTTC
>TRBJ2-1|TRBD1|TRBV4-3|NA
CASSQDSGQYNEQFF
TGCGCCAGCAGCCAAGATTCGGGACAGTACAATGAGCAGTTCTTC
>TRBJ1-5|NA|TRBV7-2|few
CASSWRGGRNQPQHF
TGTGCCAGCAGCTGGCGGGGTGGACGCAATCAGCCCCAGCATTTT
>TRBJ2-1|TRBD2|TRBV6-5|few
CASSLSRTSSYNEQFF
TGTGCCAGCAGTTTATCCAGGACTAGTTCCTACAATGAGCAGTTCTTC
>TRBJ2-1|NA|TRBV6-1|few
CASSRDGLGSYNEQFF
TGTGCCAGCAGCCGGGACGGGCTCGGGTCCTACAATGAGCAGTTCTTC
>TRBJ2-5|NA|TRBV15|NA
CATRVGYGGETQYF
TGTGCCACCAGAGTTGGGTACGGCGGAGAGACCCAGTACTTC
>TRBJ2-5|TRBD2|TRBV7-2|NA
CASSLGLVAGGRRETQYF
TGTGCCAGCAGCTTAGGGCTGGTAGCGGGGGGCCGTAGGGAGACCCAGTACTTC
>TRBJ2-1|NA|TRBV24-1|NA
CATDPGGRGHNEQFF
TGTGCCACCGACCCAGGGGGGCGAGGACACAATGAGCAGTTCTTC
>TRBJ2-7|NA|TRBV6-5|NA
CASSYSTGRGDEQYF
TGTGCCAGCAGTTACTCGACGGGCAGGGGGGACGAGCAGTACTTC
>TRBJ2-1|TRBD2|TRBV4-3|NA
CASSQEEGAGGRDEQFF
TGCGCCAGCAGCCAAGAAGAAGGAGCGGGGGGCAGGGATGAGCAGTTCTTC
>TRBJ1-2|TRBD1|TRBV9|few
CASSGGQGGLGYTF
TGTGCCAGCAGCGGGGGACAGGGGGGGTTAGGCTACACCTTC
>TRBJ2-7|NA|TRBV7-3|few
CASSPRDDAREQYF
TGTGCCAGCAGCCCCCGGGACGATGCAAGGGAGCAGTACTTC
>TRBJ2-7|NA|TRBV10-3|NA
CAISDPTGLSYEQYF
TGTGCCATCAGTGACCCAACGGGCCTTTCCTACGAGCAGTACTTC
>TRBJ2-1|NA|TRBV20-1|many
CSARVRQGGTNEQFF
TGCAGTGCTAGGGTTAGACAGGGCGGGACCAATGAGCAGTTCTTC
>TRBJ2-2|NA|TRBV4-1|few
CASSQDGSPVFYTGELFF
TGCGCCAGCAGCCAGGACGGGAGTCCTGTTTTCTACACCGGGGAGCTGTTTTTT
>TRBJ1-1|NA|TRBV3-1|NA
CASSLRGGGNTEAFF
TGTGCCAGCAGCCTCCGGGGCGGAGGGAACACTGAAGCTTTCTTT
>TRBJ1-2|NA|TRBV29-1|NA
CSVEDPETESNYGYTF
TGCAGCGTTGAAGATCCGGAGACAGAGTCTAACTATGGCTACACCTTC
>TRBJ2-5|TRBD2|TRBV12-3/TRBV12-4|few
CATSPGTRTSALQETQYF
TGTGCCACCAGTCCCGGGACCCGGACTAGCGCCCTACAAGAGACCCAGTACTTC
>TRBJ2-3|NA|TRBV15|once
CATSREVLVGGGTDTQYF
TGTGCCACCAGCAGAGAAGTTTTGGTGGGGGGCGGCACAGATACGCAGTATTTT
>TRBJ2-2|NA|TRBV11-2|NA
CASSSLRGTTGELFF
TGTGCCAGCAGCTCCCTACGGGGCACTACCGGGGAGCTGTTTTTT
>TRBJ2-3|NA|TRBV7-8|NA
CASSLVRGKIGTDTQYF
TGTGCCAGCAGCTTAGTTAGGGGAAAAATTGGGACAGATACGCAGTATTTT
>TRBJ2-7|NA|TRBV10-2|NA
CASKGQQGVWYEQYF
TGCGCCAGCAAAGGTCAACAGGGTGTATGGTACGAGCAGTACTTC
>TRBJ2-3|NA|TRBV27|once
CASGVTNQDTQYF
TGTGCCAGCGGCGTGACTAACCAGGATACGCAGTATTTT
>TRBJ1-1|TRBD1|TRBV20-1|NA
CSADRGATEAFF
TGCAGTGCTGACAGGGGCGCCACTGAAGCTTTCTTT
>TRBJ2-7|NA|TRBV11-2|many
CASSSGPYEQYF
TGTGCCAGCAGTTCCGGACCCTACGAGCAGTACTTC
>TRBJ2-4|NA|TRBV21-1|NA
CASSKAEGWGQAKNIQYF
TGTGCCAGCAGCAAAGCGGAAGGCTGGGGCCAAGCCAAAAACATTCAGTACTTC
>TRBJ1-5|TRBD1|TRBV12-3/TRBV12-4|NA
CASDFGTARNQPQHF
TGTGCCAGCGATTTCGGGACAGCCCGAAATCAGCCCCAGCATTTT
>TRBJ2-5|TRBD2|TRBV5-1|NA
CASSLATSGGAGETQYF
TGCGCCAGCAGCTTGGCCACTAGCGGGGGGGCCGGAGAGACCCAGTACTTC
>TRBJ2-3|NA|TRBV5-1|NA
CASSSTGGPGDTQYF
TGCGCCAGCAGCTCAACGGGGGGCCCGGGAGATACGCAGTATTTT
>TRBJ1-4|NA|TRBV28|once
CASSFMGQINEKLFF
TGTGCCAGCAGTTTTATGGGACAAATTAATGAAAAACTGTTTTTT
>TRBJ1-1|NA|TRBV29-1|NA
CSVEGAPGAEAFF
TGCAGCGTTGAAGGGGCTCCAGGAGCTGAAGCTTTCTTT